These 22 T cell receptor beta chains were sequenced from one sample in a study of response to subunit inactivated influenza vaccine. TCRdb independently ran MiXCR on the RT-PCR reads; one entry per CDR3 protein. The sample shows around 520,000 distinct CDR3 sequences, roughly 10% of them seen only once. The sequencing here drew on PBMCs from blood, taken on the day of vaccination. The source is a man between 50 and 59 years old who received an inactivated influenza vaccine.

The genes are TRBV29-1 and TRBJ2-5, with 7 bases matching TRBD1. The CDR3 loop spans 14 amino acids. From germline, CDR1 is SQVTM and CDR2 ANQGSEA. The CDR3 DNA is TGCAGTGCCCGGGACAGCCAAGGGAAAGAGACCCAGTACTTC. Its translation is CSARDSQGKETQYF.

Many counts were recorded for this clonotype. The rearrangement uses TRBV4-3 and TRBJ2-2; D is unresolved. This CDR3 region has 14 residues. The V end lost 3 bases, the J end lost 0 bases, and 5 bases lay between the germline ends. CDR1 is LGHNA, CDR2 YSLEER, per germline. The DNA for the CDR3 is TGCGCCAGCAGCCAGGAATCGAACACCGGGGAGCTGTTTTTT. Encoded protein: CASSQESNTGELFF.

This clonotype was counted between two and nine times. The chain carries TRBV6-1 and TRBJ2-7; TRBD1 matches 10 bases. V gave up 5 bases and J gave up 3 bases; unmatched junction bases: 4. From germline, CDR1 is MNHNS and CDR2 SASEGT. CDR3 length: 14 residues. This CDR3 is CASSIRDRGYEQYF. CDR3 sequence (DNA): TGTGCCAGCAGTATCCGGGACAGGGGCTACGAGCAGTACTTC.

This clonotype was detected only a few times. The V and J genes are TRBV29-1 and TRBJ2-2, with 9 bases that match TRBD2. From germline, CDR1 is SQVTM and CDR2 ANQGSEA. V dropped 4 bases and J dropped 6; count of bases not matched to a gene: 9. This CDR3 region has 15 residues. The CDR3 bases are TGCAGCGTTGGTAGCGGGAGTAGTAATTCCGGGGAGCTGTTTTTT. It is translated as CSVGSGSSNSGELFF.

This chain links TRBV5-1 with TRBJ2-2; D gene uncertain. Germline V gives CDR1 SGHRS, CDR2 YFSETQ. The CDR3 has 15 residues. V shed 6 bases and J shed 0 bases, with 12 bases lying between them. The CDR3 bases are TGCGCCAGCATCGTAGGGCCACCGAACACCGGGGAGCTGTTTTTT. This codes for CASIVGPPNTGELFF.

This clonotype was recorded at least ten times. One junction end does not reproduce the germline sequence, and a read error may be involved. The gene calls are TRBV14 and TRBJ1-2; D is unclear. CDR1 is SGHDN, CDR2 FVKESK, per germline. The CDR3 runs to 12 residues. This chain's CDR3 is CASSQAANLAFF. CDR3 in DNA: TGTGCCAGCAGCCAAGCGGCGAACTTGGCCTTCTTC.

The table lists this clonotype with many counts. The CDR3 sequence: CASSVEFRTDTQYF. The DNA for the CDR3 is TGTGCCAGCAGCGTCGAATTCCGCACAGATACGCAGTATTTT. This rearrangement joins TRBV9 to TRBJ2-3; D is unclear. Trimming cost V 2 bases and J 1 base, with 8 bases left between them. Looked up from germline, CDR1 is SGDLS and CDR2 is YYNGEE. This CDR3 has 14 amino acids.

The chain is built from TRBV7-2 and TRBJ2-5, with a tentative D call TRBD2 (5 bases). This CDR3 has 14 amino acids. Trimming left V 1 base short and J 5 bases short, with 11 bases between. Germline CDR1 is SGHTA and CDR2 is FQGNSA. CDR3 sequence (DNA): TGTGCCAGCAGCTTAGAGCCCGGGAAGGAGACCCAGTACTTC. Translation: CASSLEPGKETQYF. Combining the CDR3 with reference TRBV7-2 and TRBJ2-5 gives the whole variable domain GAGVSQSPSNKVTEKGKDVELRCDPISGHTALYWYRQSLGQGLEFLIYFQGNSAPDKSGLPSDRFSAERTGGSVSTLTIQRTQQEDSAVYLCASSLEPGKETQYFGPGTRLLVL.

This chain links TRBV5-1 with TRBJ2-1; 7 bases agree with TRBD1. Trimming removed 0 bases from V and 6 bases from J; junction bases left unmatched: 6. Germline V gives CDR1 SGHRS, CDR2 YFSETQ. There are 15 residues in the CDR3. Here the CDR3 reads CASSLAGQVGNEQFF. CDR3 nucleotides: TGCGCCAGCAGCTTGGCAGGACAGGTGGGCAATGAGCAGTTCTTC.

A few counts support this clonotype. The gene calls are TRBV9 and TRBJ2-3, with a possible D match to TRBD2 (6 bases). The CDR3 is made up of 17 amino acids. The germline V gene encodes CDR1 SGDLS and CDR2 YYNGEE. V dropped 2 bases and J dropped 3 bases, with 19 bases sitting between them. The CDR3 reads CASSVSGGQYMTDTQYF. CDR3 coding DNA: TGTGCCAGCAGCGTTAGCGGAGGCCAGTACATGACAGATACGCAGTATTTT.

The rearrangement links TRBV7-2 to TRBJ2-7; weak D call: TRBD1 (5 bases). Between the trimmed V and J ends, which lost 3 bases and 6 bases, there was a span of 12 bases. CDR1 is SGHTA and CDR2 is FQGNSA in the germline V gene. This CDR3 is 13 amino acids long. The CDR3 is CASSFQGLGEQYF. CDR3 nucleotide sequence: TGTGCCAGCAGCTTCCAGGGTTTAGGCGAGCAGTACTTC.

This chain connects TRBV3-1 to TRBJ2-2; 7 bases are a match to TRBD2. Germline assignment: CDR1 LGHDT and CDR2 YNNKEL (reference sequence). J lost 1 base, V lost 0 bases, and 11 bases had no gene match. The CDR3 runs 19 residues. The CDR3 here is CASSQDPLIAGLNTGELFF. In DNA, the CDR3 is TGTGCCAGCAGCCAAGACCCCCTCATAGCGGGCTTGAACACCGGGGAGCTGTTTTTT.

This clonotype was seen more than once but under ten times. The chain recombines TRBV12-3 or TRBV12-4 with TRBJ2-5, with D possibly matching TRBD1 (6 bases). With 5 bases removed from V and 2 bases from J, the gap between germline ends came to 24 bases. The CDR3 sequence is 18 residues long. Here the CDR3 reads CASSPTVSGETGQETQYF. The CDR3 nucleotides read TGTGCCAGCAGTCCTACGGTGTCAGGGGAAACGGGGCAAGAGACCCAGTACTTC.

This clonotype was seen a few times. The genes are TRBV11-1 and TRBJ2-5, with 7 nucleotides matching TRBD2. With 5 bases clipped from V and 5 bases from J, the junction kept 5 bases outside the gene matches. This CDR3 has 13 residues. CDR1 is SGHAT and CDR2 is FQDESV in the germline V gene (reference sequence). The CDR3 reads CASSPGTTETQYF. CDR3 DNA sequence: TGTGCCAGCAGCCCCGGGACTACGGAGACCCAGTACTTC.

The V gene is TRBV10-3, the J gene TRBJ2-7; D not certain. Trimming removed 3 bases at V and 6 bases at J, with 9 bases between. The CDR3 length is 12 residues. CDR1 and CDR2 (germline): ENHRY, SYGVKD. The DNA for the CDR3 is TGTGCCATCAGTGATTCCCGGTCCGAGCAGTACTTC. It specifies CAISDSRSEQYF.

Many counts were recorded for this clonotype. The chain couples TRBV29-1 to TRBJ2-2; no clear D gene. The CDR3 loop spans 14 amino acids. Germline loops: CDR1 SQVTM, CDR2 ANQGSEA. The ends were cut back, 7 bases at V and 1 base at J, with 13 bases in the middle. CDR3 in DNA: TGCAGCGCCCGGACGGCCATGAACACCGGGGAGCTGTTTTTT. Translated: CSARTAMNTGELFF.

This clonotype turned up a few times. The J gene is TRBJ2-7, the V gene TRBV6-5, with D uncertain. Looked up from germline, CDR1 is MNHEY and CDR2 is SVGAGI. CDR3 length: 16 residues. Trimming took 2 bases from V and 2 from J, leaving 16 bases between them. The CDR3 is CASSYLGGSNPYEQYF. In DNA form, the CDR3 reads TGTGCCAGCAGTTACCTGGGCGGAAGCAACCCCTACGAGCAGTACTTC.

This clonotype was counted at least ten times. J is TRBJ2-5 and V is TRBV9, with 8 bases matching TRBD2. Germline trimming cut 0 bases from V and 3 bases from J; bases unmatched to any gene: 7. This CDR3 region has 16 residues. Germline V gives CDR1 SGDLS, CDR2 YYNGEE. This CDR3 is CASSVATGLGEETQYF. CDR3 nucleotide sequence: TGTGCCAGCAGCGTAGCTACGGGACTAGGGGAAGAGACCCAGTACTTC. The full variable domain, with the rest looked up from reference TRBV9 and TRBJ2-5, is DSGVTQTPKHLITATGQRVTLRCSPRSGDLSVYWYQQSLDQGLQFLIQYYNGEERAKGNILERFSAQQFPDLHSELNLSSLELGDSALYFCASSVATGLGEETQYFGPGTRLLVL.

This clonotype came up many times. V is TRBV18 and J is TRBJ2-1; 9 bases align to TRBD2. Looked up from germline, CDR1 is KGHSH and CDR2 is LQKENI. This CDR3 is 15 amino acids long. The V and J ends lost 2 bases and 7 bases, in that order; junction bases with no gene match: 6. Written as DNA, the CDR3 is TGTGCCAGCTCACCATTTACTAGCGGGCCTAATGAGCAGTTCTTC. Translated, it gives CASSPFTSGPNEQFF.

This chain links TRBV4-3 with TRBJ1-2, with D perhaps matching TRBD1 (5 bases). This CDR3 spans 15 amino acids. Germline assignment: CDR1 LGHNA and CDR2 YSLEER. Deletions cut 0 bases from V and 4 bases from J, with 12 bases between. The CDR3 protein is CASSQDRGGGYGYTF. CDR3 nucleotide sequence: TGCGCCAGCAGCCAAGACCGGGGGGGAGGCTATGGCTACACCTTC.

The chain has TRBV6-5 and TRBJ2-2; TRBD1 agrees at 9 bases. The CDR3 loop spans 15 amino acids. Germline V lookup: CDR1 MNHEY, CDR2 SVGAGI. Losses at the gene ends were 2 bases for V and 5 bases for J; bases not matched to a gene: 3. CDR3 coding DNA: TGTGCCAGCAGTTACGCAGGACAGGGGACCGGGGAGCTGTTTTTT. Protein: CASSYAGQGTGELFF.

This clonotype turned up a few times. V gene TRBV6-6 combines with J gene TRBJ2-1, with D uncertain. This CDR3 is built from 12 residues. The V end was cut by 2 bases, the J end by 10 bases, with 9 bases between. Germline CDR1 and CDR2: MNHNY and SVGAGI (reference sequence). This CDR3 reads CASSYGEWEQFF. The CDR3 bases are TGTGCCAGCAGTTACGGTGAGTGGGAGCAGTTCTTC.